The 31 T cell receptor beta chains presented below share a single source sample, sequenced in a study of T cells in Graves' hyperthyroidism and ophthalmopathy. RNA transcripts gave rise to amplified TCR beta CDR3 regions. A set of HTBI primers served as the primers for a first-round RT-PCR of the TCR CDR3. TCRdb reprocessed the multiplex PCR reads with MiXCR, giving one entry per CDR3 protein. The repertoire holds about 600,000 distinct CDR3 sequences, with around 15% as singletons. The specimen sequenced was blood. The receptors come from a woman in her fifties or sixties with Graves' ophthalmopathy.

This clonotype came up many times. The chain recombines TRBV13 with TRBJ1-2; 7 bases are a match to TRBD1. CDR1 PRHDT and CDR2 FYEKMQ come from the germline V gene (reference sequence). J was trimmed by 2 bases and V by 4 bases; bases with no gene match: 4. This CDR3 comprises 14 residues. The CDR3 loop reads CASSSPGQNYGYTF. The CDR3 nucleotides are TGTGCCAGCAGCTCTCCGGGACAGAACTATGGCTACACCTTC. The full variable domain, its missing parts supplied by reference TRBV13 and TRBJ1-2, is AAGVIQSPRHLIKEKRETATLKCYPIPRHDTVYWYQQGPGQDPQFLISFYEKMQSDKGSIPDRFSAQQFSDYHSELNMSSLELGDSALYFCASSSPGQNYGYTFGSGTRLTVV.

There are a few counts of this clonotype. This chain uses TRBV6-1 with TRBJ2-3; no clear D. The CDR3 extends over 15 amino acids. V was shortened by 8 bases and J by 1 base, with 16 bases between the two germline ends. Germline V CDR1 and CDR2: MNHNS, SASEGT. The CDR3 DNA sequence: TGTGCCAGCGGTGGTACACTTAAAGGCACAGATACGCAGTATTTT. Protein: CASGGTLKGTDTQYF.

This clonotype was recorded many times. The chain couples TRBV20-1 to TRBJ2-4; D uncertain. Per germline, CDR1 DFQATT and CDR2 SNEGSKA (reference sequence). V was trimmed by 0 bases and J by 0 bases, leaving 9 bases between them. The CDR3 length is 15 residues. CDR3 region: CSARERLLAKNIQYF. The CDR3 DNA reads TGCAGTGCTAGAGAGAGACTTTTAGCCAAAAACATTCAGTACTTC.

This clonotype was recorded at least ten times. The chain recombines TRBV7-9 with TRBJ1-1, with a tentative D call TRBD1 (5 bases). The CDR3 spans 13 residues. CDR1 and CDR2 from the germline V gene are SEHNR and FQNEAQ (reference sequence). V was shortened by 5 bases and J by 2 bases, with 9 bases between the two germline ends. This CDR3 reads CASSRQRNTEAFF. The CDR3 DNA sequence: TGTGCCAGCAGCCGACAGCGAAACACTGAAGCTTTCTTT.

This chain uses TRBV5-1 with TRBJ2-5, with 12 bases identical to TRBD2. The germline CDR1 and CDR2 sequences are SGHRS and YFSETQ. The J segment lost 5 bases and the V segment lost 4 bases, leaving 9 bases of the junction unmatched. The CDR3 runs to 16 residues. The CDR3: CASSMSGLAGFETQYF. The DNA for the CDR3 is TGCGCCAGCAGCATGAGCGGACTAGCGGGATTTGAGACCCAGTACTTC.

This CDR3 is CSVGPGRNTEAFF. The CDR3 nucleotides are TGCAGCGTTGGTCCGGGAAGGAACACTGAAGCTTTCTTT. The V gene is TRBV29-1, the J gene TRBJ1-1; no reliable D call. Trimming took off 4 bases at V and 1 base at J, with 10 bases between the two ends. The germline V gene has CDR1 SQVTM and CDR2 ANQGSEA. The CDR3 contains 13 residues.

For this clonotype: This clone may be a read error of a much larger clone one base away. The chain uses TRBV7-2 and TRBJ1-4; a weak D match, TRBD1 (6 bases). Germline assignment: CDR1 SGHTA and CDR2 FQGNSA. Trimming took off 5 bases at V and 5 bases at J, with 15 bases between the two ends. This CDR3 spans 15 amino acids. CDR3 loop: CASSPRRGENEKLFF. CDR3 in DNA: TGTGCCAGCAGCCCCCGGAGGGGGGAAAATGAAAAACTGTTTTTT. The variable domain in full, with the rest retrieved from reference TRBV7-2 and TRBJ1-4, is GAGVSQSPSNKVTEKGKDVELRCDPISGHTALYWYRQSLGQGLEFLIYFQGNSAPDKSGLPSDRFSAERTGGSVSTLTIQRTQQEDSAVYLCASSPRRGENEKLFFGSGTQLSVL.

There are many counts of this clonotype. The chain combines TRBV7-2 with TRBJ2-7; D not resolved. V was shortened by 0 bases and J by 5 bases, with 5 bases between the two germline ends. The CDR3 runs to 12 residues. Germline V gene sequence: CDR1 SGHTA, CDR2 FQGNSA. CDR3 region: CASSLANHEQYF. The CDR3 region has the DNA TGTGCCAGCAGCTTAGCAAACCACGAGCAGTACTTC. Supplemented by reference TRBV7-2 and TRBJ2-7, the full variable domain reads GAGVSQSPSNKVTEKGKDVELRCDPISGHTALYWYRQSLGQGLEFLIYFQGNSAPDKSGLPSDRFSAERTGGSVSTLTIQRTQQEDSAVYLCASSLANHEQYFGPGTRLTVT.

This clonotype was recorded at least ten times. In DNA, the CDR3 is TGTGCCAGCAGCGGGACAGGATCCTACGAGCAGTACTTC. Translating gives CASSGTGSYEQYF. The V and J genes are TRBV11-2 and TRBJ2-7; 8 nucleotides agree with TRBD1. The CDR3 runs to 13 residues. The J segment lost 1 base and the V segment lost 5 bases, leaving 1 base of the junction unmatched. Germline V gene lookup returns CDR1 SGHAT and CDR2 FQNNGV.

This clonotype was seen only a few times. The CDR3, as DNA: TGTGCCAGCAGTTACGTTCAACTCGGTCAGGGTTCCTACGAGCAGTACTTC. Protein product: CASSYVQLGQGSYEQYF. The chain recombines TRBV6-6 with TRBJ2-7; D may be TRBD1 (5 bases). V was cut by 2 bases and J by 1 base, with 18 bases left in between. CDR1 MNHNY and CDR2 SVGAGI come from the germline V gene (reference sequence). CDR3 length equals 17 residues.

This clonotype was seen repeatedly, ten times or more. V is TRBV7-9 and J is TRBJ2-3; TRBD2 matches 9 bases. After removal of 2 bases from V and 3 bases from J, the junction contained 6 bases not matched to a gene. The CDR3 is 16 residues long. Germline loops: CDR1 SEHNR, CDR2 FQNEAQ (reference sequence). CDR3 nucleotide sequence: TGTGCCAGCAGCTTATGGGGTAGCGGGAGAACAGATACGCAGTATTTT. The encoded protein is CASSLWGSGRTDTQYF.

The rearrangement links TRBV9 to TRBJ1-6; D is possibly TRBD1 (5 bases). V was clipped by 3 bases and J by 9 bases, with 13 bases between them. Germline CDR1 SGDLS, CDR2 YYNGEE. The CDR3 has 14 amino acids. CDR3 protein: CASSGTRELSPLHF. The CDR3 DNA is TGTGCCAGCAGCGGGACACGGGAGCTTTCACCCCTCCACTTT.

In its sample, this clonotype was seen a few times. The chain employs TRBV19 and TRBJ2-1, with TRBD1 matching over 12 bases. The V and J ends lost 7 bases and 9 bases, in that order; junction bases with no gene match: 10. Germline loops: CDR1 LNHDA, CDR2 SQIVND (reference sequence). This CDR3 comprises 15 residues. CDR3 bases: TGTGCCAGTACCGCCGGGACAGGGGGCTGGCGTGAGCAGTTCTTC. This sequence encodes CASTAGTGGWREQFF.

This clonotype was observed at least ten times. The CDR3 DNA follows: TGCAGTGCTAGAGATACGGGAGGTTGGGAGACCCAGTACTTC. This gives the protein CSARDTGGWETQYF. The chain links TRBV20-1 to TRBJ2-5, with TRBD2 identical over 7 bases. After removal of 0 bases from V and 5 bases from J, the junction contained 6 bases not matched to a gene. CDR1 and CDR2 from the germline V gene are DFQATT and SNEGSKA (reference sequence). The CDR3 consists of 14 residues.

A remark on this clonotype: One end of the junction is discordant with germline, which a read error may explain. The chain joins TRBV7-2 to TRBJ2-1; 8 nucleotides line up with TRBD1. CDR1 and CDR2 (germline): SGHTA, FQGNSA. The CDR3 has 16 residues. This CDR3 is CASSIQGGFNYNEQSF. CDR3 in DNA: TGTGCCAGCAGCATACAGGGGGGCTTTAACTACAATGAGCAGTCCTTC.

There are many counts of this clonotype. The chain has TRBV30 and TRBJ2-1; no clear D. The V end was cut by 3 bases, the J end by 9 bases, with 6 bases between. The CDR3 loop spans 10 amino acids. Germline assignment: CDR1 GTSNPN and CDR2 SVGIG (reference sequence). The CDR3 coding sequence is TGTGCCTGGAGCAGTGGTGAGCAGTTCTTC. Translation gives CAWSSGEQFF.

This clonotype was found many times. The V call is TRBV13, the J call TRBJ2-1; D is possibly TRBD2 (6 bases). From germline, CDR1 is PRHDT and CDR2 FYEKMQ (reference sequence). Trimming left V 5 bases short and J 6 bases short, with 17 bases between. The CDR3 contains 15 residues. The CDR3 DNA reads as TGTGCCAGCAGCCAAAAGGGACTGGCCATCAATGAGCAGTTCTTC. This translates into CASSQKGLAINEQFF.

The table lists this clonotype with many counts. V gene TRBV7-2 combines with J gene TRBJ2-1; TRBD1 matches at 11 bases. This CDR3 is 14 amino acids long. The ends lost 4 bases at V and 7 bases at J; junction bases unmatched: 3. CDR1 and CDR2 (germline): SGHTA, FQGNSA. The chain's CDR3 is CASSSGTGGNEQFF. CDR3 nucleotides: TGTGCCAGCAGCTCCGGGACAGGGGGGAATGAGCAGTTCTTC.

Many counts were recorded for this clonotype. V usage is TRBV5-6 and J usage is TRBJ1-1, with TRBD1 matching 8 bases. The CDR3 has 12 amino acids. CDR1 and CDR2 from the germline V gene are SGHDT and YYEEEE. Unmatched junction bases numbered 6, after V lost 4 bases and J lost 10 bases. The CDR3 region is CASSGAGGRAFF. The CDR3 nucleotides are TGTGCCAGCAGCGGGGCAGGGGGCCGAGCTTTCTTT.

The chain carries TRBV9 and TRBJ2-7; TRBD2 agrees at 7 bases. Germline V lookup: CDR1 SGDLS, CDR2 YYNGEE. V gave up 3 bases and J gave up 7 bases; unmatched junction bases: 7. The CDR3 is 13 residues long. CDR3 residues: CASSEMGGGEQYF. The CDR3 DNA sequence: TGTGCCAGCAGCGAAATGGGGGGGGGAGAGCAGTACTTC.

There are many counts of this clonotype. This rearrangement joins TRBV20-1 to TRBJ1-5; 7 bases agree with TRBD1. V was clipped by 0 bases and J by 7 bases; unmatched bases: 9. Germline CDR1 reads DFQATT; CDR2 reads SNEGSKA (reference sequence). The CDR3 covers 15 residues. CDR3 loop: CSARDVRTGVQPQHF. CDR3 in DNA: TGCAGTGCTAGAGATGTTCGCACAGGGGTGCAGCCCCAGCATTTT.

This clonotype was seen many times. This chain uses TRBV11-3 with TRBJ2-7; D gene unclear. Germline CDR1 and CDR2: SGHNT and YENEEA. The V gene lost 5 bases and the J gene lost 2 bases, with 10 bases spanning the gap. CDR3 length equals 13 residues. The CDR3 here is CASSSGTAYEQYF. The CDR3 bases are TGTGCCAGCAGCAGTGGAACAGCCTACGAGCAGTACTTC.

The genes are TRBV4-2 and TRBJ2-2; 10 positions agree with TRBD2. The V gene's germline CDR1 is LGHNA and CDR2 YNFKEQ. The J segment lost 7 bases and the V segment lost 1 base, leaving 6 bases of the junction unmatched. This CDR3 has 16 residues. The CDR3 sequence: CASSQGASGRVGELFF. The DNA for the CDR3 is TGTGCCAGCAGCCAAGGAGCTAGCGGGAGAGTCGGGGAGCTGTTTTTT.

The genes are TRBV30 and TRBJ1-6, with 7 bases matching TRBD1. CDR3 length equals 14 residues. Germline CDR1 is GTSNPN and CDR2 is SVGIG (reference sequence). The V gene end was trimmed by 2 bases and the J gene end by 5 bases; junction bases not matched to a gene: 3. CDR3 in amino acids: CAWSRTGDNSPLHF. In DNA form, the CDR3 reads TGTGCCTGGAGTAGGACAGGCGATAATTCACCCCTCCACTTT.

This clonotype occurred many times. This sequence joins TRBV20-1 and TRBJ2-3, with D perhaps assigned TRBD1 or TRBD2 (5 bases each). This CDR3 comprises 14 residues. Germline V gene lookup returns CDR1 DFQATT and CDR2 SNEGSKA (reference sequence). V lost 2 bases and J lost 5, with 14 bases in between. The CDR3 DNA sequence: TGCAGTGCTAGATCCAGCGAGAGGGGAGATACGCAGTATTTT. Amino acids: CSARSSERGDTQYF.

There are a few counts of this clonotype. CDR3 bases: TGTGCCACCAGCACTCGACTAGCTGGCGAGCAGTTCTTC. It yields the protein CATSTRLAGEQFF. The gene calls are TRBV15 and TRBJ2-1; 7 nucleotides line up with TRBD2. Germline-derived CDR1 and CDR2 are LNHNV and YYDKDF (reference sequence). With 4 bases clipped from V and 10 bases from J, the junction kept 7 bases outside the gene matches. The CDR3 totals 13 residues.

This clonotype has a handful of counts. The chain couples TRBV9 to TRBJ2-3; TRBD2 agrees at 14 bases. The CDR3 runs to 20 residues. V was clipped by 0 bases and J by 3 bases; unmatched bases: 12. Germline-derived CDR1 and CDR2 are SGDLS and YYNGEE. CDR3 DNA sequence: TGTGCCAGCAGCGTAGGCCCCGCACCGACTAGCGGGAGGGAAACAGATACGCAGTATTTT. This gives the protein CASSVGPAPTSGRETDTQYF. The complete variable domain, with remaining parts taken from reference TRBV9 and TRBJ2-3, reads DSGVTQTPKHLITATGQRVTLRCSPRSGDLSVYWYQQSLDQGLQFLIQYYNGEERAKGNILERFSAQQFPDLHSELNLSSLELGDSALYFCASSVGPAPTSGRETDTQYFGPGTRLTVL.

This clonotype was observed at least ten times. V and J are TRBV7-3 and TRBJ2-1; TRBD2 matches at 12 bases. V dropped 4 bases and J dropped 1; count of bases not matched to a gene: 2. The germline V gene has CDR1 SGHTA and CDR2 FQGTGA. This CDR3 has 16 residues. The chain's CDR3 is CASSSLAGGSYNEQFF. The CDR3 DNA follows: TGTGCCAGCAGCTCCCTAGCGGGAGGGTCCTACAATGAGCAGTTCTTC.

At least ten counts were recorded for this clonotype. The chain links TRBV6-9 to TRBJ2-2, with D uncertain. CDR1 is MNHGY, CDR2 SVAAGI, per germline. Trimming took 5 bases from V and 2 from J, leaving 6 bases between them. The CDR3 is 13 residues long. Here the CDR3 reads CASSPLNTGELFF. The CDR3 DNA sequence: TGTGCCAGCAGTCCACTCAACACCGGGGAGCTGTTTTTT.

This rearrangement joins TRBV28 to TRBJ1-6; 10 bases are a match to TRBD1. The CDR3 contains 18 residues. Per the germline V gene, CDR1 is MDHEN and CDR2 is SYDVKM. J lost 4 bases, V lost 7 bases, and 13 bases had no gene match. CDR3 amino acids: CASNPPPGQGGYNSPLHF. The CDR3 DNA sequence: TGTGCCAGCAACCCCCCCCCCGGACAGGGGGGGTATAATTCACCCCTCCACTTT.

The chain is built from TRBV18 and TRBJ2-1, with TRBD2 matching 10 bases. Germline V gene sequence: CDR1 KGHSH, CDR2 LQKENI. The length of the CDR3 is 17 residues. The V gene end was trimmed by 1 base and the J gene end by 6 bases; junction bases not matched to a gene: 9. The CDR3 region has the DNA TGTGCCAGCTCACCACAGGGACCGGGACTAGCGAGCAATGAGCAGTTCTTC. Translation: CASSPQGPGLASNEQFF.